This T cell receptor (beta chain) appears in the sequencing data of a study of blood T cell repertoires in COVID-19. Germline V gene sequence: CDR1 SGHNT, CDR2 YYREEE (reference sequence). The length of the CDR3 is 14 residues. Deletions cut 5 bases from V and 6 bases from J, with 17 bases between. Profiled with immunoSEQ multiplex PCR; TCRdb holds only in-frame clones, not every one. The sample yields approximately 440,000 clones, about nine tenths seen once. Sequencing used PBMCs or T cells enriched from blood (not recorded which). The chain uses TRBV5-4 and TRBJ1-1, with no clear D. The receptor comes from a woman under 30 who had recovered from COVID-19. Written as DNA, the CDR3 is TGTGCCAGCAGGGTTCTGGAGAGGCCTTCTGAAGCTTTCTTT. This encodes CASRVLERPSEAFF.